These T cell receptor beta chains were read from a single sample in a study of T cells in localized non-small cell lung cancer. Measured with immunoSEQ multiplex PCR; TCRdb has only the in-frame clones, and not every one. This sample has some 55,000 clones, with about 83% found just once. Sequencing was performed on peripheral blood, taken before any cancer treatment. The receptors originated from a female donor over 55 with stage II squamous cell lung carcinoma. The CDR3 runs from the conserved cysteine through the conserved F or W. The D gene is left open where the match is weak. Clone size, where shown, is once, few, many, or a class for clones that have expanded.

D gene	clone size	J gene	V gene	CDR3 protein	CDR3 DNA
-	-	TRBJ1-3	TRBV9	CASSVGKNGNTIYF	TGTGCCAGCAGCGTAGGGAAGAATGGAAACACCATATATTTT
TRBD1	-	TRBJ1-1	TRBV2	CASNHRGENTEAFF	TGTGCCAGCAACCACAGGGGAGAGAACACTGAAGCTTTCTTT
-	-	TRBJ1-3	TRBV6-6	CASRMGVSGNTIYF	TGTGCCAGCAGAATGGGGGTCTCTGGAAACACCATATATTTT
-	-	TRBJ2-5	TRBV5-1	CASSLPGETQYF	TGCGCCAGCAGCTTACCTGGGGAGACCCAGTACTTC
TRBD1	-	TRBJ2-5	TRBV11-1	CASSPGVQQGAWETQYF	TGTGCCAGCAGCCCAGGGGTACAACAGGGGGCGTGGGAGACCCAGTACTTC
-	-	TRBJ1-4	TRBV9	CASSVVGARGEKLFF	TGTGCCAGCAGCGTAGTAGGGGCGAGGGGTGAAAAACTGTTTTTT
TRBD1	-	TRBJ1-1	TRBV6-5	CASRGTGGLGAEAFF	TGTGCCAGCAGGGGGACAGGGGGCCTCGGGGCTGAAGCTTTCTTT
-	-	TRBJ1-5	TRBV30	CALAGDNSNQPQHF	TGTGCCTTAGCAGGCGATAATAGCAATCAGCCCCAGCATTTT
TRBD1	few	TRBJ1-5	TRBV25-1	CASRATGGDGYNQPQHF	TGTGCCAGCAGGGCTACAGGGGGCGATGGTTACAATCAGCCCCAGCATTTT
-	-	TRBJ2-3	TRBV6-5	CASSARQTNTDTQYF	TGTGCCAGCAGTGCCCGGCAGACTAACACAGATACGCAGTATTTT
-	-	TRBJ2-6	TRBV19	CASSLTGTGANVLTF	TGTGCCAGTAGCCTCACGGGTACAGGGGCCAACGTCCTGACTTTC
TRBD1	-	TRBJ1-5	TRBV19	CASKGAGGLDQPQHF	TGTGCCAGTAAGGGGGCAGGGGGCTTGGATCAGCCCCAGCATTTT
-	-	TRBJ2-2	TRBV30	CAWSVAGSNTGELFF	TGTGCCTGGAGTGTAGCAGGTTCGAACACCGGGGAGCTGTTTTTT
TRBD1	-	TRBJ1-1	TRBV2	CARESRDRGSEAFF	TGTGCCAGGGAATCCCGGGACAGGGGCTCTGAAGCTTTCTTT
-	-	TRBJ1-1	TRBV6-1	CASSPPHMNTEAFF	TGTGCCAGCAGTCCGCCCCACATGAACACTGAAGCTTTCTTT
-	-	TRBJ1-6	TRBV27	CASSLSGGTPNSPLHF	TGTGCCAGCAGTTTATCAGGAGGAACGCCTAATTCACCCCTCCACTTT